The 12 T cell receptor beta chains below all came from one sample that was sequenced in a study of T cell repertoires in cytomegalovirus infection. These TCRs' antigens remain unknown. MiXCR, run by TCRdb on the reads, gives a single entry per CDR3 protein. The data contain fewer than 900,000 distinct CDR3 sequences, under 35% of them singletons. The sample in question was cultured CD8+ T cells from PBMCs, obtained from culture after CMV antigen stimulation. Receptors originate from a human donor in good health (CMV status not recorded). Some clones in this sample may be carry-over from other donors' samples.

This clonotype was counted only a few times. The genes are TRBV7-6 and TRBJ1-3; TRBD1 matches at 9 bases. CDR1 is SGHVS, CDR2 FNYEAQ, per germline. CDR3 length: 14 amino acids. Trimming at V came to 5 bases and at J to 5 bases, leaving 4 bases not matched to a gene. CDR3 sequence: CASSRDRGRNTIYF. The CDR3 coding sequence is TGTGCCAGCAGCCGCGACAGGGGGAGAAACACCATATATTTT. The entire variable domain, with the rest obtained from reference TRBV7-6 and TRBJ1-3, is as follows: GAGVSQSPRYKVTKRGQDVALRCDPISGHVSLYWYRQALGQGPEFLTYFNYEAQQDKSGLPNDRFSAERPEGSISTLTIQRTEQRDSAMYRCASSRDRGRNTIYFGEGSWLTVV.

The chain combines TRBV28 with TRBJ1-3; maybe TRBD1 (5 bases). From germline, CDR1 is MDHEN and CDR2 SYDVKM. This CDR3 spans 15 amino acids. V was pared by 3 bases and J by 8 bases, with 17 bases between. The CDR3 sequence: CASSFWGRRGDTIYF. As DNA, the CDR3 is TGTGCCAGCAGTTTTTGGGGACGTCGGGGGGACACCATATATTTT.

The chain uses TRBV20-1 and TRBJ2-7; tentatively, D is TRBD2 (6 bases). V dropped 6 bases and J dropped 6 bases, with 18 bases sitting between them. The CDR3 consists of 13 residues. Per the germline V gene, CDR1 is DFQATT and CDR2 is SNEGSKA (reference sequence). The CDR3 reads CSALGGVLVEQYV. CDR3 DNA sequence: TGCAGTGCCTTGGGCGGGGTCCTTGTCGAGCAGTACGTC.

This clonotype was seen many times. The rearrangement links TRBV20-1 to TRBJ2-6; D gene ambiguous. Trimming shortened V by 0 bases and J by 0 bases, and 6 bases separated the two germline ends. CDR3 length equals 15 residues. The germline CDR1 and CDR2 sequences are DFQATT and SNEGSKA (reference sequence). CDR3 DNA: TGCAGTGCTAGAGATCTGAGCTCTGGGGCCAACGTCCTGACTTTC. Translated, it gives CSARDLSSGANVLTF.

J is TRBJ2-1 and V is TRBV20-1, with TRBD2 matching 7 bases. CDR3 length: 19 amino acids. With V trimmed by 0 bases and J by 0 bases, 14 bases remained unmatched. Germline V CDR1 and CDR2: DFQATT, SNEGSKA (reference sequence). CDR3 amino acids: CSARDYRLAESSSYNEQFF. CDR3 coding DNA: TGCAGTGCTAGAGATTATAGGCTAGCGGAGTCGAGCTCCTACAATGAGCAGTTCTTC.

The chain is built from TRBV7-4 and TRBJ1-2, with 8 nucleotides matching TRBD1. Germline V gives CDR1 SGHVT, CDR2 SQSDAQ. This CDR3 contains 14 residues. J lost 8 bases, V lost 1 base, and 6 bases had no gene match. In DNA, the CDR3 is TGTGCCAGCAGCTTAGGTGACAGGGGAGCCGGCTACACCTTC. Translation gives CASSLGDRGAGYTF.

CDR3 sequence reads: CSARDWWNTIYF. CDR3 in DNA: TGCAGTGCTAGAGATTGGTGGAACACCATATATTTT. This chain links TRBV20-1 with TRBJ1-3; D is ambiguous. The CDR3 runs to 12 residues. Trimming left V 0 bases short and J 7 bases short, with 7 bases between. The germline V gene encodes CDR1 DFQATT and CDR2 SNEGSKA (reference sequence).

This clonotype was recorded at least ten times. CDR3 DNA: TGTGCCAGTAGTGCGCCGGGACAGGGAACCGGGGAGCTGTTTTTT. It translates to CASSAPGQGTGELFF. The chain joins TRBV19 to TRBJ2-2; 9 bases fit TRBD1. The CDR3 spans 15 residues. CDR1 is LNHDA and CDR2 is SQIVND in the germline V gene (reference sequence). The trim removed 5 bases at V and 5 bases at J, leaving 6 bases unmatched. Using reference TRBV19 and TRBJ2-2 for the parts outside the CDR3, the full variable domain is DGGITQSPKYLFRKEGQNVTLSCEQNLNHDAMYWYRQDPGQGLRLIYYSQIVNDFQKGDIAEGYSVSREKKESFPLTVTSAQKNPTAFYLCASSAPGQGTGELFFGEGSRLTVL.

The chain couples TRBV13 to TRBJ2-7; D might be TRBD1 (6 bases). In germline, CDR1 is PRHDT, CDR2 FYEKMQ (reference sequence). The CDR3 extends over 15 amino acids. The V end lost 8 bases, the J end lost 3 bases, and 20 bases lay between the germline ends. As DNA, the CDR3 is TGTGCCAGCTCCCTCACCGGGACAAATGACTACGAGCAGTACGTC. It yields the protein CASSLTGTNDYEQYV.

The rearrangement uses TRBV11-1 and TRBJ2-1; no definite D call. V lost 5 bases to trimming and J lost 3 bases, with 17 bases between them. The CDR3 loop spans 16 amino acids. Germline-derived CDR1 and CDR2 are SGHAT and FQDESV (reference sequence). The chain's CDR3 is CASSPSDSFHYNEQFF. CDR3 sequence (DNA): TGTGCCAGCAGCCCGTCAGATAGCTTTCACTACAATGAGCAGTTCTTC.

The chain is built from TRBV9 and TRBJ2-5, with no clear D. This CDR3 has 14 amino acids. Trimming stripped 3 bases from V and 5 bases from J, with 14 bases between. The germline gives CDR1 SGDLS, CDR2 YYNGEE. This CDR3 is CASSARAHGETQYF. The CDR3 coding sequence is TGTGCCAGCAGCGCCCGGGCCCACGGGGAGACCCAGTACTTC.

This clonotype appeared a few times. V usage is TRBV7-6 and J usage is TRBJ2-3; D unresolved. This CDR3 comprises 16 residues. Germline CDR1 and CDR2: SGHVS and FNYEAQ. Trimming removed 5 bases at V and 0 bases at J, with 15 bases between. The chain's CDR3 is CASSLSLAASTDTQYF. CDR3 nucleotides: TGTGCCAGCAGCCTCAGCCTGGCGGCTAGCACAGATACGCAGTATTTT.